The rows below give T cell receptor beta chains drawn from one sample of a study of T cells after yellow fever vaccination. TCRdb re-analysed the 5' RACE reads in MiXCR, keeping a single row per CDR3 protein. The data show 50,000 to 75,000 distinct CDR3 sequences, roughly 6.9% seen once. Sequences were derived from CD8+ T cells sorted from PBMCs, sampled on the day of the first yellow fever vaccination. These receptors originate from a man aged 18 to 29 who received the YFV17D yellow fever vaccine. Each CDR3 is given with its conserved first and last residue. Fields, in order: clone size, V gene, J gene, CDR3 protein. The size entry is marked missing in some rows and otherwise reads once, few, many or a size class.

clone size: .; V gene: TRBV5-4; J gene: TRBJ1-2; CDR3 protein: CASSVSGTGYGYTF
clone size: many; V gene: TRBV28; J gene: TRBJ2-1; CDR3 protein: CASSFIMSANEQFF
clone size: few; V gene: TRBV6-5; J gene: TRBJ2-1; CDR3 protein: CASSYFSGESNEQFF
clone size: .; V gene: TRBV7-9; J gene: TRBJ2-3; CDR3 protein: CASIRTDTQYF
clone size: .; V gene: TRBV20-1; J gene: TRBJ2-5; CDR3 protein: CSASTGLTQYF
clone size: .; V gene: TRBV4-1; J gene: TRBJ2-7; CDR3 protein: CASSPPRVGNPTVEQYF
clone size: many; V gene: TRBV6-5; J gene: TRBJ1-2; CDR3 protein: CASSYAGGRYGYTF
clone size: few; V gene: TRBV4-3; J gene: TRBJ2-1; CDR3 protein: CASSQDWGSGGSRGEQFF
clone size: .; V gene: TRBV12-3/TRBV12-4; J gene: TRBJ1-1; CDR3 protein: CASSSGFNTEAFF
clone size: few; V gene: TRBV29-1; J gene: TRBJ2-7; CDR3 protein: CSDRLAESYEQYF
clone size: few; V gene: TRBV12-3/TRBV12-4; J gene: TRBJ2-5; CDR3 protein: CASSLPASGVQETQYF
clone size: few; V gene: TRBV11-2; J gene: TRBJ1-2; CDR3 protein: CASSPLERGYGYTF
clone size: few; V gene: TRBV29-1; J gene: TRBJ1-1; CDR3 protein: CSGWDTFGNTEAFF
clone size: .; V gene: TRBV29-1; J gene: TRBJ2-2; CDR3 protein: CSVEDRGVTGELFF
clone size: many; V gene: TRBV4-2; J gene: TRBJ2-2; CDR3 protein: CASSQESWSTTGELFF
clone size: many; V gene: TRBV4-2; J gene: TRBJ1-5; CDR3 protein: CASSQEAANQPQHF
clone size: .; V gene: TRBV4-2; J gene: TRBJ2-3; CDR3 protein: CASSQDTQWGGGNVTQYF
clone size: many; V gene: TRBV4-3; J gene: TRBJ2-7; CDR3 protein: CASSQVSGALYYEQYF
clone size: .; V gene: TRBV7-3; J gene: TRBJ2-1; CDR3 protein: CASSLTSLMDNEQFF
clone size: many; V gene: TRBV11-3; J gene: TRBJ2-7; CDR3 protein: CASSLDGAAEF
clone size: .; V gene: TRBV7-2; J gene: TRBJ2-5; CDR3 protein: CASSRTPLQKETQYF
clone size: many; V gene: TRBV12-3/TRBV12-4; J gene: TRBJ1-1; CDR3 protein: CASSFSGTGEAFF
clone size: few; V gene: TRBV13; J gene: TRBJ2-6; CDR3 protein: CASSALLSGANVLTF
clone size: few; V gene: TRBV24-1; J gene: TRBJ1-2; CDR3 protein: CATSDPGQYGYTF
clone size: many; V gene: TRBV7-9; J gene: TRBJ2-1; CDR3 protein: CASSLYSGGYSYNEQFF